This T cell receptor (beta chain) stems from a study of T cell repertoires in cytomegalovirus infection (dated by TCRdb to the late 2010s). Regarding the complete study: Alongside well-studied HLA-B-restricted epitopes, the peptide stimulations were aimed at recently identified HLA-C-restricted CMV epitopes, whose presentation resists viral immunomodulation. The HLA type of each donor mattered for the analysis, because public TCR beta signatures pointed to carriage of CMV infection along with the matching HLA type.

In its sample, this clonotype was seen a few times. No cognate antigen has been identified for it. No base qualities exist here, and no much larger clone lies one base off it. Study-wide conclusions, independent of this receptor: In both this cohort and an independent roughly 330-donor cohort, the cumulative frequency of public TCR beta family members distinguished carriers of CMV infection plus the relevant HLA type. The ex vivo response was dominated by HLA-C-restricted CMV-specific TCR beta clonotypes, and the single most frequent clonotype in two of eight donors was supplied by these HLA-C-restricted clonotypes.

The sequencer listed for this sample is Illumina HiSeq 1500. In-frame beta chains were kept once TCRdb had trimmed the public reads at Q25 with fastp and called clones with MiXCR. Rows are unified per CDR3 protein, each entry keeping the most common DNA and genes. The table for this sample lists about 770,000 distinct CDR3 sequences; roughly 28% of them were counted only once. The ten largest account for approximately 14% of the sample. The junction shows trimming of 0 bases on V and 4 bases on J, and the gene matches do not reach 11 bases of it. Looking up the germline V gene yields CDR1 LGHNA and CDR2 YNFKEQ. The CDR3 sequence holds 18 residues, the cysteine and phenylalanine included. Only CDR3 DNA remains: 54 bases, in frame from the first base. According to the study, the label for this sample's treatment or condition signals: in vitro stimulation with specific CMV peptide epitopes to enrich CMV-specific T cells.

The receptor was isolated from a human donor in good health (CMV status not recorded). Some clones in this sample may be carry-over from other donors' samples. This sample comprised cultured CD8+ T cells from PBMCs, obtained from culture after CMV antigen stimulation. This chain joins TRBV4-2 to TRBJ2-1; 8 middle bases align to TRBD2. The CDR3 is CASSQERGGAGDYNEQFF. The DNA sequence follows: TGTGCCAGCAGCCAAGAAAGGGGGGGAGCGGGAGATTACAATGAGCAGTTCTTC.